This T cell receptor (beta chain) was observed in a study of T cell repertoires in cytomegalovirus infection. Study outcomes and limitations: Based on cumulative public TCR beta family frequency, carriers of CMV plus the relevant HLA were identified.

Per the germline V gene, CDR1 is SGHVS and CDR2 is FQNEAQ. J lost 5 bases, V lost 2 bases, and 6 bases had no gene match. The CDR3 extends over 15 amino acids. In TCRdb, the reads were re-called with MiXCR into one record per CDR3 protein. The sample lists around 190,000 distinct CDR3 sequences, 13% to 15% occurring once. This clonotype was detected many times. Its antigen is unidentified. Sequencing was carried out using PBMCs. The TCR comes from a human donor in good health (CMV status not recorded). Some clones in this sample may be carry-over from other donors' samples. The rearrangement joins TRBV7-8 to TRBJ1-5; 7 positions agree with TRBD1. CDR3 bases: TGTGCCAGCAGCTTATTCCGGGACAGATATCAGCCCCAGCATTTT. Translating gives CASSLFRDRYQPQHF.